This T cell receptor beta chain was captured in a study of T-cell memory formation after mild COVID-19. Each CDR3 protein is one row after TCRdb ran MiXCR on the 5' RACE reads. This table has over 350,000 distinct CDR3 sequences, approximately 25% appearing once. The CDR3 extends over 19 amino acids. After removal of 2 bases from V and 0 bases from J, the junction contained 9 bases not matched to a gene. Germline V lookup: CDR1 KGHSH, CDR2 LQKENI. This clonotype was counted ten times or more. The chain is built from TRBV18 and TRBJ2-2; 10 bases agree with TRBD2. The TCR sequence derives from an adult woman who had mild COVID-19 (a few samples of this study predate the infection). Cell type and time point are not known. Source material: PBMCs or a T cell subset sorted from them (not recorded which). In DNA form, the CDR3 reads TGTGCCAGCTCACCATCGGCCCATAGCGGGAGGTCGAACACCGGGGAGCTGTTTTTT. Encoded protein: CASSPSAHSGRSNTGELFF.